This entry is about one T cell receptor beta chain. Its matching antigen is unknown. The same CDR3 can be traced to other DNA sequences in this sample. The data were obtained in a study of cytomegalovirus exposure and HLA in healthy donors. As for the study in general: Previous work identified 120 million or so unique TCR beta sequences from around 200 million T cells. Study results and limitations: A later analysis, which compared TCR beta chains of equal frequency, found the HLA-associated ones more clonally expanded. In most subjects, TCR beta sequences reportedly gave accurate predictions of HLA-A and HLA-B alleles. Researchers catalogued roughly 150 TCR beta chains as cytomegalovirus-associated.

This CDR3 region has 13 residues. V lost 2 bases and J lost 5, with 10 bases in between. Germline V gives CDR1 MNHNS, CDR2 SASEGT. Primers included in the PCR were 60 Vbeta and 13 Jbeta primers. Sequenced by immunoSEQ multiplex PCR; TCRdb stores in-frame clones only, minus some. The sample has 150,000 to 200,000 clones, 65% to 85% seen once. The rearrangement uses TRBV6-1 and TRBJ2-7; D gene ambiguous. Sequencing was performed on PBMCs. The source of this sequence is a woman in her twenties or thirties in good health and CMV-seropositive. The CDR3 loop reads CASSETGFNEQYF. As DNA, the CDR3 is TGTGCCAGCAGTGAAACCGGGTTCAACGAGCAGTACTTC.